This TCR beta chain was found in a study of technical replicates of blood from several donors. Profiling relied on immunoSEQ multiplex PCR, and the TCRdb table lists in-frame clones only, not all of them. Altogether approximately 29,000 clones are present, around 94% being singletons, with the ten largest covering approximately 4%. The V gene's germline CDR1 is SGDLS and CDR2 YYNGEE. The CDR3 is 17 residues long. The V segment lost 0 bases and the J segment 2 bases; nucleotides outside the gene matches: 9. The TCR was taken from a human donor in good health. Some clones in this sample may be carry-over from other donors' samples. V gene TRBV9 combines with J gene TRBJ2-3; TRBD2 agrees at 7 bases. What was sequenced was PBMCs. The CDR3 DNA follows: TGTGCCAGCAGCGTAGGAGTAGCGGGTCGCCCCACAGATACGCAGTATTTT. Its translation: CASSVGVAGRPTDTQYF.